Below are 15 T cell receptor beta chains sequenced from a single sample in a study of radiotherapy plus CTLA-4 blockade in lung cancer. The assay was immunoSEQ multiplex PCR, and TCRdb's table has in-frame clones only and misses some. The data contain tens of thousands of clones, around 83% of them singletons. The sequencing here drew on peripheral blood, taken from a patient treated with radiotherapy plus ipilimumab. The receptors stem from a human donor with non-small cell lung cancer who had stable disease on radiotherapy plus ipilimumab.

The chain uses TRBV5-1 and TRBJ2-5; D possibly corresponds to TRBD2 (6 bases). The CDR3 has 17 amino acids. V was clipped by 4 bases and J by 2 bases, with 21 bases between them. In germline, CDR1 is SGHRS, CDR2 YFSETQ. This chain's CDR3 is CASSQRPRDSFQETQYF. The CDR3 coding sequence is TGCGCCAGCAGCCAACGGCCCCGGGACTCATTTCAAGAGACCCAGTACTTC.

The sample holds one count of this clone. This chain connects TRBV5-1 to TRBJ2-3, with 9 positions matching TRBD2. V lost 1 base and J lost 3; bases outside the gene matches: 9. The length of the CDR3 is 17 residues. Germline V CDR1 and CDR2: SGHRS, YFSETQ. In DNA form, the CDR3 reads TGCGCCAGCAGCTTGTGGGTAGCGGGGGTCAGTACAGATACGCAGTATTTT. Its protein product is CASSLWVAGVSTDTQYF.

V is TRBV5-4 and J is TRBJ2-7; 8 nucleotides match TRBD1. This CDR3 is 14 amino acids long. Germline V gene lookup returns CDR1 SGHNT and CDR2 YYREEE (reference sequence). V shed 0 bases, J shed 6 bases, and the junction held 5 bases outside the gene matches. CDR3 sequence: CASSLARTGSEQYF. CDR3 nucleotide sequence: TGTGCCAGCAGCTTGGCCCGGACAGGGAGCGAGCAGTACTTC.

V is TRBV7-3 and J is TRBJ2-3; unclear D gene. CDR1 and CDR2 from the germline V gene are SGHTA and FQGTGA. V lost 0 bases and J 5 bases, leaving 9 bases between the germline ends. The CDR3 has 14 residues. The CDR3 sequence: CASSLTSKGDTQYF. In nucleotides, the CDR3 is TGTGCCAGCAGCTTAACTAGCAAGGGAGATACGCAGTATTTT.

The chain uses TRBV14 and TRBJ2-5; D possibly uses TRBD1 or TRBD2 (5 bases each). Trimming cost V 1 base and J 5 bases, with 5 bases left between them. Germline V gene sequence: CDR1 SGHDN, CDR2 FVKESK. The CDR3 contains 12 residues. CDR3 in amino acids: CASSQGGETQYF. As DNA, the CDR3 is TGTGCCAGCAGCCAAGGGGGGGAGACCCAGTACTTC.

The chain is built from TRBV18 and TRBJ2-3; TRBD2 agrees at 9 bases. V lost 6 bases to trimming and J lost 3 bases; unmatched junction nucleotides: 1. The CDR3 runs 13 residues. Germline V gene sequence: CDR1 KGHSH, CDR2 LQKENI. The CDR3 sequence: CASSLAGTDTQYF. CDR3 sequence (DNA): TGTGCCAGCTCTCTAGCGGGGACAGATACGCAGTATTTT. The full variable domain, with the rest looked up from reference TRBV18 and TRBJ2-3, is NAGVMQNPRHLVRRRGQEARLRCSPMKGHSHVYWYRQLPEEGLKFMVYLQKENIIDESGMPKERFSAEFPKEGPSILRIQQVVRGDSAAYFCASSLAGTDTQYFGPGTRLTVL.

This chain connects TRBV5-1 to TRBJ1-4; 9 bases are a match to TRBD1. Per the germline V gene, CDR1 is SGHRS and CDR2 is YFSETQ. The CDR3 has 16 residues. Trimming cost V 4 bases and J 5 bases; bases outside gene matches: 9. The CDR3 DNA reads TGCGCCAGCAGCCCTAGTAGTGGGACAGGGAATGAAAAACTGTTTTTT. Translating gives CASSPSSGTGNEKLFF.

This clone came up a few times. This chain joins TRBV10-2 and TRBJ2-3; TRBD1 matches 7 bases. V lost 2 bases, J lost 3 bases, and 2 bases stayed unmatched. Germline V CDR1 and CDR2: WSHSY, SAAADI. The CDR3 has 14 amino acids. The CDR3 DNA reads as TGCGCCAGCAGTGAGGGGACAGCAACAGATACGCAGTATTTT. Amino acids: CASSEGTATDTQYF.

This chain connects TRBV21-1 to TRBJ2-7; TRBD1 is the table's D call, not checked against the DNA. TRBV21-1 is classified as a pseudogene. This CDR3 region has 17 residues. The CDR3 nucleotides read TGTGCCAGCGCCAAAGTGGTTCCGGGACAGAGCTCCTACGAGCAGTACTTC. Translation: CASAKVVPGQSSYEQYF.

On this clone: Compared with germline, one end of the junction differs, possibly owing to a read error. The CDR3: CASSEAPLRGFF. The CDR3 DNA is TGTGCCAGCAGTGAAGCGCCTCTACGAGGATTCTTC. The J gene is TRBJ1-2, the V gene TRBV6-1; D uncertain. Per germline, CDR1 MNHNS and CDR2 SASEGT. The length of the CDR3 is 12 residues.

The chain combines TRBV25-1 with TRBJ2-3, with TRBD2 matching over 8 bases. This CDR3 region has 18 residues. J gave up 3 bases and V 2 bases, and 13 bases lay outside the gene matches. Per germline, CDR1 MGHDK and CDR2 SYGVNS. DNA of the CDR3: TGTGCCAGCAGTGAACCCACGGGGGGGCTGAGTCGGACAGATACGCAGTATTTT. This encodes CASSEPTGGLSRTDTQYF.

This chain uses TRBV28 with TRBJ2-5; D unclear. The DNA end favors TRBJ2-7, so the J call may be wrong. Germline V gives CDR1 MDHEN, CDR2 SYDVKM. The CDR3 consists of 15 residues. The CDR3 protein is CASTKWRNLPYEQYF. The DNA for the CDR3 is TGTGCCAGCACCAAGTGGCGGAACTTACCCTACGAGCAGTACTTC.

This chain links TRBV5-6 with TRBJ1-2, with TRBD1 matching 8 bases. The V gene end was trimmed by 3 bases and the J gene end by 2 bases; junction bases not matched to a gene: 0. This CDR3 contains 13 residues. CDR1 SGHDT and CDR2 YYEEEE come from the germline V gene. The CDR3 region has the DNA TGTGCCAGCAGCTCAGGGGGCAACTATGGCTACACCTTC. Residues: CASSSGGNYGYTF. The variable domain in full, with the rest retrieved from reference TRBV5-6 and TRBJ1-2, is DAGVTQSPTHLIKTRGQQVTLRCSPKSGHDTVSWYQQALGQGPQFIFQYYEEEERQRGNFPDRFSGHQFPNYSSELNVNALLLGDSALYLCASSSGGNYGYTFGSGTRLTVV.

The V gene is TRBV5-6, the J gene TRBJ2-5; D possibly corresponds to TRBD2 (5 bases). Trimming took 5 bases from V and 2 from J, leaving 16 bases between them. Germline assignment: CDR1 SGHDT and CDR2 YYEEEE. This CDR3 is built from 15 residues. The CDR3 DNA is TGTGCCAGCAGTAGAAGACTATTGAGGCAAGAGACCCAGTACTTC. This codes for CASSRRLLRQETQYF.

This clone occurred a few times. The rearrangement joins TRBV7-9 to TRBJ1-4, with 8 positions matching TRBD1. Looked up from germline, CDR1 is SEHNR and CDR2 is FQNEAQ (reference sequence). The CDR3 runs to 14 residues. After removal of 1 base from V and 7 bases from J, the junction contained 2 bases not matched to a gene. The CDR3 protein is CASSLDRGAEKLFF. DNA of the CDR3: TGTGCCAGCAGCTTAGACAGGGGGGCTGAAAAACTGTTTTTT.